The 27 T cell receptor beta chains below all came from one sample that was sequenced in a study of cytomegalovirus exposure and HLA in healthy donors. Sequencing was performed with immunoSEQ multiplex PCR; in TCRdb, only in-frame clones are kept and a portion is missing. Counted here are about 120,000 clones, 70% to 90% occurring once; the ten biggest clones make up around 1.9%. The sequenced sample consisted of PBMCs. The receptor set was obtained from a woman in her twenties or thirties in good health and CMV-seronegative.

V is TRBV30 and J is TRBJ2-5, with D tentatively TRBD1 (5 bases). With 5 bases removed from V and 4 bases from J, the gap between germline ends came to 8 bases. Germline V gene data show CDR1 as GTSNPN and CDR2 as SVGIG (reference sequence). The CDR3 has 11 amino acids. This CDR3 is CAWQGPETQYF. For the CDR3, the DNA is TGTGCCTGGCAGGGCCCAGAGACCCAGTACTTC. Combining the CDR3 with reference TRBV30 and TRBJ2-5 gives the whole variable domain SQTIHQWPATLVQPVGSPLSLECTVEGTSNPNLYWYRQAAGRGLQLLFYSVGIGQISSEVPQNLSASRPQDRQFILSSKKLLLSDSGFYLCAWQGPETQYFGPGTRLLVL.

The chain combines TRBV5-1 with TRBJ2-5; a possible D gene is TRBD1 (6 bases). Germline lookup yields CDR1 SGHRS and CDR2 YFSETQ. Trimming cost V 0 bases and J 5 bases, with 8 bases left between them. This CDR3 is built from 13 residues. The CDR3 loop reads CASSLDRVETQYF. In nucleotides, the CDR3 is TGCGCCAGCAGCTTGGACAGGGTGGAGACCCAGTACTTC.

The rearrangement joins TRBV19 to TRBJ2-1; 10 bases fit TRBD1. Germline V CDR1 and CDR2: LNHDA, SQIVND (reference sequence). The V segment lost 6 bases and the J segment 5 bases; nucleotides outside the gene matches: 7. The CDR3 length is 15 residues. The CDR3 sequence: CASRFPGQGNNEQFF. DNA of the CDR3: TGTGCCAGTAGGTTTCCGGGACAGGGGAACAATGAGCAGTTCTTC.

V is TRBV2 and J is TRBJ2-1; 10 positions match TRBD1. V shed 10 bases and J 0 bases; nucleotides not matched to a gene: 3. Looked up from germline, CDR1 is SNHLY and CDR2 is FYNNEI. The CDR3 is made up of 14 amino acids. The CDR3, as DNA: TGTGCCATTTGGACAGGGGGCTCCTACAATGAGCAGTTCTTC. This translates into CAIWTGGSYNEQFF.

The V call is TRBV6-6, the J call TRBJ2-7; D may be TRBD2 (6 bases). This CDR3 has 16 amino acids. V was trimmed by 4 bases and J by 1 base, leaving 17 bases between them. From germline, CDR1 is MNHNY and CDR2 SVGAGI (reference sequence). The CDR3 here is CASSSRNVGGSYEQYF. CDR3 coding DNA: TGTGCCAGCAGTTCCCGGAATGTGGGGGGTTCCTACGAGCAGTACTTC.

This clone was seen a few times. The rearrangement uses TRBV19 and TRBJ1-1; TRBD1 matches 7 bases. CDR1 LNHDA and CDR2 SQIVND come from the germline V gene (reference sequence). J gave up 1 base and V 5 bases, and 13 bases lay outside the gene matches. The CDR3 spans 17 residues. The CDR3 DNA reads as TGTGCCAGTAGTGGTGCGACAGGGCTCCTAAGGAACACTGAAGCTTTCTTT. Amino acids: CASSGATGLLRNTEAFF.

This rearrangement joins TRBV7-9 to TRBJ1-2, with TRBD1 matching over 7 bases. Unmatched junction bases numbered 9, after V lost 8 bases and J lost 3 bases. The germline gives CDR1 SEHNR, CDR2 FQNEAQ (reference sequence). The CDR3 is made up of 14 amino acids. The CDR3 loop is CASRLYRGDYGYTF. The CDR3 DNA reads as TGTGCCAGCCGCCTATACAGGGGAGACTATGGCTACACCTTC.

V and J are TRBV9 and TRBJ1-4, with unresolved D. Germline values: CDR1 SGDLS, CDR2 YYNGEE. The length of the CDR3 is 17 residues. V was cut by 0 bases and J by 3 bases, with 15 bases left in between. The CDR3: CASSVASEGPANEKLFF. In DNA, the CDR3 is TGTGCCAGCAGCGTAGCATCCGAGGGTCCAGCTAATGAAAAACTGTTTTTT. The complete variable domain, with remaining parts taken from reference TRBV9 and TRBJ1-4, reads DSGVTQTPKHLITATGQRVTLRCSPRSGDLSVYWYQQSLDQGLQFLIQYYNGEERAKGNILERFSAQQFPDLHSELNLSSLELGDSALYFCASSVASEGPANEKLFFGSGTQLSVL.

V usage is TRBV11-3 and J usage is TRBJ2-3; 13 bases are a match to TRBD2. In germline, CDR1 is SGHNT, CDR2 YENEEA. CDR3 length: 15 residues. V was clipped by 5 bases and J by 8 bases; unmatched bases: 7. The DNA of the CDR3 is TGTGCCAGCAGCGGGGGACTAGCGGGGATAGGTACGCAGTATTTT. This gives the protein CASSGGLAGIGTQYF.

This clone appeared a few times. J is TRBJ1-5 and V is TRBV5-4; 10 bases map to TRBD1. The CDR3 runs to 16 residues. Germline V lookup: CDR1 SGHNT, CDR2 YYREEE (reference sequence). V gave up 7 bases and J gave up 0 bases; unmatched junction bases: 7. The DNA for the CDR3 is TGTGCCAGCCGGGACAGGGGAGAGGATAGCAATCAGCCCCAGCATTTT. Protein sequence: CASRDRGEDSNQPQHF.

This clone occurred once. A much bigger clone sits one base away, suggesting this may be a read error. Other DNA sequences in this sample translate to the same CDR3. This chain links TRBV6-5 with TRBJ2-1, with D maybe TRBD2 (5 bases). The ends were cut back, 6 bases at V and 0 bases at J, with 6 bases in the middle. CDR1 MNHEY and CDR2 SVGAGI come from the germline V gene. CDR3 length: 13 residues. CDR3 in DNA: TGTGCCAGCAGCCGGGACTCCTACAATGAGCAGTTCTTC. It translates to CASSRDSYNEQFF.

The CDR3 nucleotides read TGTGCCAGCAGTTACTCGAGTTTACAGACAAAAGAGACCCAGTACTTC. Its protein is CASSYSSLQTKETQYF. The rearrangement links TRBV6-5 to TRBJ2-5; no clear D. V was trimmed by 0 bases and J by 3 bases, leaving 14 bases between them. CDR1 is MNHEY, CDR2 SVGAGI, per germline. The CDR3 has 16 amino acids.

The chain combines TRBV6-1 with TRBJ2-2; D is perhaps TRBD2 (5 bases). V lost 1 base and J lost 3, with 9 bases in between. The CDR3 consists of 15 residues. In germline, CDR1 is MNHNS, CDR2 SASEGT. This CDR3 reads CASSEGERYTGELFF. The CDR3 region has the DNA TGTGCCAGCAGTGAAGGGGAGCGATACACCGGGGAGCTGTTTTTT.

This clone was found once. This sequence joins TRBV19 and TRBJ1-1, with TRBD1 matching 8 bases. J lost 0 bases, V lost 5 bases, and 2 bases had no gene match. The CDR3 extends over 14 amino acids. CDR1 LNHDA and CDR2 SQIVND come from the germline V gene (reference sequence). The CDR3 DNA follows: TGTGCCAGTAGTGGACAGGGCCTGAACACTGAAGCTTTCTTT. Protein sequence: CASSGQGLNTEAFF.

This sequence joins TRBV27 and TRBJ1-2; D is ambiguous. The length of the CDR3 is 14 residues. Germline V gene sequence: CDR1 MNHEY, CDR2 SMNVEV (reference sequence). Trimming removed 5 bases at V and 2 bases at J, with 12 bases between. CDR3 loop: CASSPREVNYGYTF. CDR3 bases: TGTGCCAGCAGTCCAAGGGAGGTAAACTATGGCTACACCTTC.

The genes are TRBV5-4 and TRBJ2-3; D possibly corresponds to TRBD2 (6 bases). This CDR3 has 15 amino acids. V gave up 4 bases and J gave up 2 bases, with 14 bases separating them. Per the germline V gene, CDR1 is SGHNT and CDR2 is YYREEE (reference sequence). The CDR3: CASSPMGGVTDTQYF. The DNA for the CDR3 is TGTGCCAGCAGCCCCATGGGCGGGGTCACAGATACGCAGTATTTT.

This chain links TRBV5-4 with TRBJ2-5; 8 positions match TRBD2. The CDR3 consists of 14 residues. From germline, CDR1 is SGHNT and CDR2 YYREEE (reference sequence). J was trimmed by 2 bases and V by 2 bases; bases with no gene match: 2. The CDR3 spells CASSFGTRQETQYF. CDR3 nucleotides: TGTGCCAGCAGCTTCGGGACTAGGCAAGAGACCCAGTACTTC.

The chain links TRBV7-9 to TRBJ2-1; possibly TRBD1 for D (7 bases). The CDR3 extends over 17 amino acids. V lost 2 bases and J 1 base, leaving 15 bases between the germline ends. From germline, CDR1 is SEHNR and CDR2 FQNEAQ (reference sequence). The CDR3 sequence: CASSLPLTGTSYNEQFF. The CDR3, as DNA: TGTGCCAGCAGCTTACCCTTGACAGGGACTTCCTACAATGAGCAGTTCTTC. Filled out from reference TRBV7-9 and TRBJ2-1, the complete variable domain reads DTGVSQNPRHKITKRGQNVTFRCDPISEHNRLYWYRQTLGQGPEFLTYFQNEAQLEKSRLLSDRFSAERPKGSFSTLEIQRTEQGDSAMYLCASSLPLTGTSYNEQFFGPGTRLTVL.

V and J are TRBV27 and TRBJ2-2; D remains unclear. Between the trimmed V and J ends, which lost 3 bases and 7 bases, there was a span of 9 bases. Germline loops: CDR1 MNHEY, CDR2 SMNVEV (reference sequence). The CDR3 totals 13 residues. DNA of the CDR3: TGTGCCAGCAGTTTTCAGGTGTTCGGGGAGCTGTTTTTT. Protein: CASSFQVFGELFF.

CDR3 nucleotide sequence: TGCGCCAGCAGCCCCCCCAGTTTGGAGCAGTACTTC. Protein: CASSPPSLEQYF. V gene TRBV5-1 combines with J gene TRBJ2-7; no firm D call. Per germline, CDR1 SGHRS and CDR2 YFSETQ. This CDR3 comprises 12 residues. V was trimmed by 4 bases and J by 7 bases, leaving 12 bases between them.

This sequence joins TRBV10-3 and TRBJ2-7; TRBD2 aligns across 9 bases. Germline V CDR1 and CDR2: ENHRY, SYGVKD. Germline trimming cut 0 bases from V and 1 base from J; bases unmatched to any gene: 7. This CDR3 has 17 amino acids. The CDR3 protein is CAISESLAGPQSYEQYF. CDR3 nucleotides: TGTGCCATCAGTGAGTCTCTAGCGGGGCCCCAGTCCTACGAGCAGTACTTC.

V gene TRBV29-1 combines with J gene TRBJ2-5, with D possibly being TRBD2 (7 bases). The ends were cut back, 3 bases at V and 5 bases at J, with 13 bases in the middle. CDR1 is SQVTM and CDR2 is ANQGSEA in the germline V gene. The CDR3 totals 13 residues. The CDR3 protein is CSVEWGGRETQYF. In DNA form, the CDR3 reads TGCAGCGTTGAGTGGGGGGGCCGTGAGACCCAGTACTTC. The complete variable domain, with remaining parts taken from reference TRBV29-1 and TRBJ2-5, reads SAVISQKPSRDICQRGTSLTIQCQVDSQVTMMFWYRQQPGQSLTLIATANQGSEATYESGFVIDKFPISRPNLTFSTLTVSNMSPEDSSIYLCSVEWGGRETQYFGPGTRLLVL.

V and J are TRBV28 and TRBJ1-2, with D possibly being TRBD1 (6 bases). Germline CDR1 and CDR2: MDHEN and SYDVKM. CDR3 length equals 14 residues. The germline V and J ends were trimmed by 4 bases and 4 bases, with 13 bases remaining between them. In nucleotides, the CDR3 is TGTGCCAGCAGTTGGGAGACAGGACTCTATGGCTACACCTTC. Translated: CASSWETGLYGYTF.

V and J are TRBV4-1 and TRBJ1-1; 12 bases agree with TRBD1. CDR3 length: 14 amino acids. Losses at the gene ends were 3 bases for V and 4 bases for J; bases not matched to a gene: 0. Germline V lookup: CDR1 MGHRA, CDR2 YSYEKL. The CDR3 region has the DNA TGCGCCAGCAGCCAGGGACAGGGGGCCACTGAAGCTTTCTTT. Protein product: CASSQGQGATEAFF.

This clone was seen once. The V and J genes are TRBV5-5 and TRBJ1-5, with 8 nucleotides matching TRBD1. Germline V gene data show CDR1 as SGHKS and CDR2 as YYEKEE (reference sequence). The CDR3 spans 17 residues. The ends lost 0 bases at V and 1 base at J; junction bases unmatched: 6. CDR3 in DNA: TGTGCCAGCAGCTTGGTCCAGGGGGCGTTCAGCAATCAGCCCCAGCATTTT. It is translated as CASSLVQGAFSNQPQHF. Complete variable domain (other parts from reference TRBV5-5 and TRBJ1-5): DAGVTQSPTHLIKTRGQQVTLRCSPISGHKSVSWYQQVLGQGPQFIFQYYEKEERGRGNFPDRFSARQFPNYSSELNVNALLLGDSALYLCASSLVQGAFSNQPQHFGDGTRLSIL.

This CDR3 reads CASSFLGQGGRYEQYF. The CDR3 nucleotides read TGTGCCAGCAGCTTTCTGGGACAGGGAGGAAGGTACGAGCAGTACTTC. V is TRBV11-3 and J is TRBJ2-7, with 9 bases that match TRBD1. The CDR3 extends over 16 amino acids. The junction had 10 bases not matched to a gene; V was cut back by 3 bases and J by 4 bases. Germline loops: CDR1 SGHNT, CDR2 YENEEA.

The V and J genes are TRBV5-6 and TRBJ1-4; possibly TRBD1 for D (5 bases). CDR3 length: 17 residues. Germline values: CDR1 SGHDT, CDR2 YYEEEE. Trimming cost V 1 base and J 8 bases, with 21 bases left between them. The CDR3 DNA is TGTGCCAGCAGCTTGAAGTTCGAACGGACCGGGGGGGAAAAACTGTTTTTT. Protein: CASSLKFERTGGEKLFF.